This T cell receptor beta chain was sequenced in a study of control samples from healthy donors and cancer patients. Method: immunoSEQ multiplex PCR; TCRdb's copy keeps in-frame clones and lacks some. Of some 140,000 clones in the sample, 94% were seen once. Trimming removed 1 base at V and 7 bases at J, with 8 bases between. From germline, CDR1 is SEHNR and CDR2 FQNEAQ (reference sequence). The CDR3 is 14 amino acids. The origin of this receptor is a man aged 35 to 55 in good health. Specimen: blood. The chain uses TRBV7-9 and TRBJ1-6; D might be TRBD1 (6 bases). Written as DNA, the CDR3 is TGTGCCAGCAGCTTAGGGGACACCAATTCACCCCTCCACTTT. Amino acid sequence: CASSLGDTNSPLHF.